Presented here are 6 T cell receptor beta chains from one specimen sequenced in a study of beta chain features in type 1 diabetes. Expressed TCRB transcripts were sequenced after all isolated RNA was converted to cDNA. Libraries were prepared by immunoSEQ multiplex PCR; TCRdb keeps only in-frame clonotypes and omits some of them. Of about 150,000 clones in the sample, around 10% were seen once. Sequences were obtained from central memory CD4+ T cells from blood. These TCRs come from a young man in good health.

In nucleotides, the CDR3 is TGTGCCAGCAGCCGACAGGGGGACTATGGCTACACCTTC. Amino acids: CASSRQGDYGYTF. This chain uses TRBV7-3 with TRBJ1-2; 9 bases are shared with TRBD1. The CDR3 is 13 amino acids. The V gene end was trimmed by 5 bases and the J gene end by 3 bases; junction bases not matched to a gene: 1. Per germline, CDR1 SGHTA and CDR2 FQGTGA. The full variable domain, rest sourced from reference TRBV7-3 and TRBJ1-2, is GAGVSQTPSNKVTEKGKYVELRCDPISGHTALYWYRQSLGQGPEFLIYFQGTGAADDSGLPNDRFFAVRPEGSVSTLKIQRTERGDSAVYLCASSRQGDYGYTFGSGTRLTVV.

This clone occurred a few times. This may be a read error: a much more frequent sequence differs by one nucleotide. CDR3 sequence (DNA): TGCAGCTCCCTCGACGGGGCCGGGACAGGTTCTAACTATGGCTACACCTTC. It codes for CSSLDGAGTGSNYGYTF. This chain uses TRBV29-1 with TRBJ1-2; 8 nucleotides line up with TRBD1. The J segment lost 0 bases and the V segment lost 8 bases, leaving 17 bases of the junction unmatched. The CDR3 is 17 amino acids. Germline CDR1 and CDR2: SQVTM and ANQGSEA.

The chain uses TRBV19 and TRBJ2-7; no definite D call. CDR1 is LNHDA and CDR2 is SQIVND in the germline V gene (reference sequence). V was shortened by 3 bases and J by 6 bases, with 18 bases between the two germline ends. CDR3 length: 15 amino acids. The CDR3 sequence: CASSMGAQSPGEQYF. CDR3 DNA sequence: TGTGCCAGTAGTATGGGTGCCCAATCTCCTGGCGAGCAGTACTTC.

In this sample, this clone turned up a few times. V gene TRBV7-9 combines with J gene TRBJ2-7; no clear D gene. The CDR3 consists of 13 residues. Trimming took off 5 bases at V and 3 bases at J, with 11 bases between the two ends. Germline CDR1 reads SEHNR; CDR2 reads FQNEAQ (reference sequence). The CDR3 sequence is CASSRMPNYEQYF. For the CDR3, the DNA is TGTGCCAGCAGCCGCATGCCCAACTACGAGCAGTACTTC.

The sample holds a few counts of this clone. The CDR3 coding sequence is TGTGCCTGCTGTAAAGGGACCGTAAGCACGAACACTGAAGCTTTCTTT. This encodes CACCKGTVSTNTEAFF. The chain combines TRBV30 with TRBJ1-1, with D maybe TRBD1 (5 bases). From germline, CDR1 is GTSNPN and CDR2 SVGIG (reference sequence). This CDR3 has 16 amino acids. The V gene lost 6 bases and the J gene lost 1 base, with 21 bases spanning the gap.

The chain uses TRBV5-1 and TRBJ2-5; TRBD1 aligns across 7 bases. The germline V gene encodes CDR1 SGHRS and CDR2 YFSETQ. With V trimmed by 3 bases and J by 5 bases, 13 bases remained unmatched. The CDR3 is 16 amino acids. The CDR3 DNA reads TGCGCCAGCAGCTCGCTTAACAGGGGTCGAAGGGAGACCCAGTACTTC. As protein: CASSSLNRGRRETQYF.